Following are 19 T cell receptor beta chains from one sample sequenced in a study of cytomegalovirus exposure and HLA in healthy donors. Primers included in the PCR were 60 Vbeta and 13 Jbeta primers. Profiled with immunoSEQ multiplex PCR; TCRdb holds only in-frame clones, not every one. The sample has 150,000 to 200,000 clones, roughly four fifths seen once. Material for sequencing was PBMCs. The receptors were gathered from a young man in good health and CMV-seronegative.

CDR3 DNA: TGCGCCAGCAGCCCGTGGGGGGACACTGAAGCTTTCTTT. Its protein is CASSPWGDTEAFF. The genes are TRBV5-1 and TRBJ1-1; D might be TRBD1 (5 bases). CDR3 length: 13 residues. Per germline, CDR1 SGHRS and CDR2 YFSETQ. The V end lost 4 bases, the J end lost 3 bases, and 10 bases lay between the germline ends.

This chain links TRBV7-9 with TRBJ2-1; 11 bases are shared with TRBD2. V trimming: 1 base; J trimming: 2 bases; junction bases outside the gene matches: 7. The CDR3 runs 18 residues. CDR1 SEHNR and CDR2 FQNEAQ come from the germline V gene (reference sequence). The CDR3 DNA reads as TGTGCCAGCAGCTTAGGGGTAGCGGGAGGGCTCACCTACAATGAGCAGTTCTTC. It encodes CASSLGVAGGLTYNEQFF.

CDR3 bases: TGTGCCAGCCAGGGGACAGACAAACGTAATAGCAATCAGCCCCAGCATTTT. Amino acids: CASQGTDKRNSNQPQHF. This chain joins TRBV27 and TRBJ1-5; the match to TRBD1 covers 7 bases. CDR3 length: 17 residues. Germline values: CDR1 MNHEY, CDR2 SMNVEV (reference sequence). The J segment lost 0 bases and the V segment lost 8 bases, leaving 13 bases of the junction unmatched.

The gene calls are TRBV5-6 and TRBJ2-7; TRBD1 matches at 7 bases. The CDR3 consists of 15 residues. The germline V gene has CDR1 SGHDT and CDR2 YYEEEE. V shed 4 bases and J 3 bases; nucleotides not matched to a gene: 10. Here the CDR3 reads CASSHTDRAYYEQYF. The CDR3 bases are TGTGCCAGCAGCCACACCGACAGGGCCTACTACGAGCAGTACTTC.

The chain combines TRBV27 with TRBJ2-7; 11 nucleotides match TRBD1. With 3 bases clipped from V and 2 bases from J, the junction kept 6 bases outside the gene matches. The germline V gene has CDR1 MNHEY and CDR2 SMNVEV (reference sequence). The CDR3 is 16 residues long. This chain's CDR3 is CASSLVGTGGTYEQYF. CDR3 sequence (DNA): TGTGCCAGCAGTTTGGTCGGGACAGGGGGGACCTACGAGCAGTACTTC.

The chain combines TRBV5-6 with TRBJ2-1, with 7 positions matching TRBD1. This CDR3 comprises 16 residues. V was clipped by 0 bases and J by 4 bases; unmatched bases: 7. Germline-derived CDR1 and CDR2 are SGHDT and YYEEEE. DNA for the CDR3: TGTGCCAGCAGCTTGGCAGGACAGGTTGGGTACAATGAGCAGTTCTTC. This gives the protein CASSLAGQVGYNEQFF.

V usage is TRBV27 and J usage is TRBJ2-5; 9 nucleotides agree with TRBD2. The J call is in doubt because the DNA end fits TRBJ2-7 better. The germline V gene encodes CDR1 MNHEY and CDR2 SMNVEV (reference sequence). The CDR3 has 15 amino acids. CDR3 loop: CASSSGRILNYEQYF. In DNA form, the CDR3 reads TGTGCCAGCAGTAGCGGGAGGATCCTCAACTACGAGCAGTACTTC.

The sample holds a few counts of this clone. The chain combines TRBV7-2 with TRBJ2-2; tentative D call: TRBD2 (6 bases). Deletions cut 1 base from V and 2 bases from J, with 8 bases between. The CDR3 is made up of 15 amino acids. CDR1 and CDR2 (germline): SGHTA, FQGNSA. CDR3 sequence (DNA): TGTGCCAGCAGCTTAGAACTAGCCAACACCGGGGAGCTGTTTTTT. Protein sequence: CASSLELANTGELFF. The whole variable domain, filled in from reference TRBV7-2 and TRBJ2-2, reads GAGVSQSPSNKVTEKGKDVELRCDPISGHTALYWYRQSLGQGLEFLIYFQGNSAPDKSGLPSDRFSAERTGGSVSTLTIQRTQQEDSAVYLCASSLELANTGELFFGEGSRLTVL.

The chain employs TRBV2 and TRBJ1-4; 8 bases line up with TRBD1. CDR1 and CDR2 (germline): SNHLY, FYNNEI. Trimming at V came to 7 bases and at J to 7 bases, leaving 11 bases not matched to a gene. CDR3 length: 15 residues. CDR3 in amino acids: CASTTRQGHGEKLFF. CDR3 sequence (DNA): TGTGCCAGCACCACGCGACAGGGGCACGGTGAAAAACTGTTTTTT.

The rearrangement links TRBV28 to TRBJ2-1; 7 bases align to TRBD2. CDR3 length equals 15 residues. Germline V CDR1 and CDR2: MDHEN, SYDVKM. Trimming at V came to 8 bases and at J to 0 bases, leaving 7 bases not matched to a gene. The CDR3 here is CASGVSGTSYNEQFF. The CDR3 nucleotides are TGTGCCAGCGGGGTAAGCGGGACCTCCTACAATGAGCAGTTCTTC.

V and J are TRBV5-4 and TRBJ2-7, with 9 positions matching TRBD2. After removal of 0 bases from V and 1 base from J, the junction contained 5 bases not matched to a gene. The germline V gene encodes CDR1 SGHNT and CDR2 YYREEE (reference sequence). The CDR3 is 16 amino acids. CDR3: CASSLDGTSRSYEQYF. CDR3 nucleotides: TGTGCCAGCAGCTTGGATGGGACTAGCCGATCCTACGAGCAGTACTTC.

Remarks on this clone: A read error may account for a junction end that differs from germline. CDR3 nucleotide sequence: TGTTCCAGCAGCTTATTTTCCCTGGACAGACTGAATGAAAAACTGTTTTTT. Its translation: CSSSLFSLDRLNEKLFF. The rearrangement links TRBV7-9 to TRBJ1-4, with a tentative D call TRBD1 (6 bases). Germline CDR1 reads SEHNR; CDR2 reads FQNEAQ (reference sequence). The CDR3 has 17 residues.

V and J are TRBV19 and TRBJ2-1; 12 bases are shared with TRBD2. Germline V CDR1 and CDR2: LNHDA, SQIVND (reference sequence). The ends lost 6 bases at V and 8 bases at J; junction bases unmatched: 8. The CDR3 spans 15 residues. CDR3 in DNA: TGTGCCAGTAGAGAGGGGACTAGCGGGCTCCATGAGCAGTTCTTC. Its protein product is CASREGTSGLHEQFF. Filled out from reference TRBV19 and TRBJ2-1, the complete variable domain reads DGGITQSPKYLFRKEGQNVTLSCEQNLNHDAMYWYRQDPGQGLRLIYYSQIVNDFQKGDIAEGYSVSREKKESFPLTVTSAQKNPTAFYLCASREGTSGLHEQFFGPGTRLTVL.

The DNA for the CDR3 is TGCAGCACCGACTTAGAGGGGGCGCCTGAGACCCAGTACTTC. Its translation: CSTDLEGAPETQYF. The V gene is TRBV29-1, the J gene TRBJ2-5; 7 bases map to TRBD1. Unmatched junction bases numbered 14, after V lost 8 bases and J lost 5 bases. In germline, CDR1 is SQVTM, CDR2 ANQGSEA. The CDR3 contains 14 residues.

V is TRBV5-1 and J is TRBJ2-5, with D possibly being TRBD2 (6 bases). This CDR3 comprises 13 residues. Trimming removed 7 bases from V and 1 base from J, with 11 bases in between. Germline V gene sequence: CDR1 SGHRS, CDR2 YFSETQ. CDR3 in amino acids: CASLGLSQETQYF. The DNA of the CDR3 is TGCGCCAGCCTGGGACTTTCCCAAGAGACCCAGTACTTC.

The V gene is TRBV5-8, the J gene TRBJ1-1; 7 nucleotides align to TRBD1. The CDR3 is made up of 14 amino acids. The V segment lost 4 bases and the J segment 0 bases; nucleotides outside the gene matches: 3. Per germline, CDR1 SGHTS and CDR2 YDEGEE. CDR3: CASSQQGMNTEAFF. The CDR3, as DNA: TGTGCCAGCAGCCAACAGGGGATGAACACTGAAGCTTTCTTT.

The CDR3 nucleotides read TGTGCCAGCTCACCGAGGACAGCAGCAGAGACCCAGTACTTC. Translation: CASSPRTAAETQYF. The chain is built from TRBV18 and TRBJ2-5; possible D gene TRBD1, 6 bases. Trimming left V 3 bases short and J 4 bases short, with 12 bases between. From germline, CDR1 is KGHSH and CDR2 LQKENI. There are 14 residues in the CDR3.

The rearrangement joins TRBV21-1 to TRBJ1-5; no check of the table's D call, TRBD1, against the DNA was made. TRBV21-1 is a pseudogene segment. The CDR3 totals 14 residues. The CDR3 bases are TGTGCCAGCAGCAAAGGACAGGGGGGCCAGCCCCAGCATTTT. Translated: CASSKGQGGQPQHF.

V and J are TRBV5-1 and TRBJ1-2; 7 nucleotides agree with TRBD1. Per germline, CDR1 SGHRS and CDR2 YFSETQ. V dropped 0 bases and J dropped 8; count of bases not matched to a gene: 4. The CDR3 length is 13 residues. The CDR3 loop is CASSLGQGEGYTF. The CDR3 DNA sequence: TGCGCCAGCAGCTTGGGGCAGGGGGAAGGCTACACCTTC.